These 15 T cell receptor beta chains came from one sample sequenced in a study of OX40 agonist ivuxolimab in advanced cancers. Using immunoSEQ multiplex PCR, the repertoire was profiled, and TCRdb retains in-frame clones only, with some absent. Of about 50,000 clones in the sample, more than 85% are singletons; the top ten hold 18%. The material was CD4+ or CD8+ T cells sorted from blood, obtained in a trial of the OX40 agonist ivuxolimab. The receptors here all came from an adult with an advanced solid tumor such as melanoma, head and neck, liver or kidney cancer.

This clone appeared a few times. The CDR3 bases are TGCGCCAGCAGCTCACCGGACAGGGGGACCTACGAGCAGTACTTC. Protein: CASSSPDRGTYEQYF. V and J are TRBV5-1 and TRBJ2-7; TRBD1 matches at 10 bases. The CDR3 covers 15 residues. Germline V lookup: CDR1 SGHRS, CDR2 YFSETQ. Trimming took 3 bases from V and 2 from J; bases not matched to a gene: 5.

This clone was recorded once. The chain links TRBV27 to TRBJ2-5; TRBD2 aligns across 9 bases. V trimming: 6 bases; J trimming: 7 bases; junction bases outside the gene matches: 18. The CDR3 totals 17 residues. Germline values: CDR1 MNHEY, CDR2 SMNVEV (reference sequence). CDR3 residues: CASSPLAGTGIIGTQYF. In DNA form, the CDR3 reads TGTGCCAGCAGCCCACTAGCGGGCACAGGGATTATAGGGACCCAGTACTTC.

V usage is TRBV5-4 and J usage is TRBJ2-6, with D uncertain. With 2 bases removed from V and 6 bases from J, the gap between germline ends came to 6 bases. The CDR3 has 13 residues. Germline V gene data show CDR1 as SGHNT and CDR2 as YYREEE (reference sequence). CDR3 sequence (DNA): TGTGCCAGCAGCTTTTCGGCGGCCAACGTCCTGACTTTC. As protein: CASSFSAANVLTF. The full variable domain, with the rest looked up from reference TRBV5-4 and TRBJ2-6, is ETGVTQSPTHLIKTRGQQVTLRCSSQSGHNTVSWYQQALGQGPQFIFQYYREEENGRGNFPPRFSGLQFPNYSSELNVNALELDDSALYLCASSFSAANVLTFGAGSRLTVL.

The CDR3 coding sequence is TGTGCCAGTAGATTTTCCGGGACAGGGGCCCAAGAGACCCAGTACTTC. This codes for CASRFSGTGAQETQYF. The rearrangement joins TRBV19 to TRBJ2-5; 10 bases fit TRBD1. The CDR3 runs to 16 residues. The V gene's germline CDR1 is LNHDA and CDR2 SQIVND (reference sequence). The V segment lost 6 bases and the J segment 1 base; nucleotides outside the gene matches: 8.

The V and J genes are TRBV27 and TRBJ1-2; D uncertain. The length of the CDR3 is 12 residues. From germline, CDR1 is MNHEY and CDR2 SMNVEV (reference sequence). Deletions cut 8 bases from V and 4 bases from J, with 11 bases between. The CDR3 reads CASGTPGYGYTF. CDR3 coding DNA: TGTGCCAGCGGCACGCCGGGCTATGGCTACACCTTC.

The rearrangement uses TRBV6-5 and TRBJ2-5; no clear D gene. Trimming shortened V by 2 bases and J by 4 bases, and 8 bases separated the two germline ends. This CDR3 is 13 amino acids long. CDR1 and CDR2 (germline): MNHEY, SVGAGI. The CDR3 bases are TGTGCCAGCAGTTACGATGGCGGAGAGACCCAGTACTTC. Its protein product is CASSYDGGETQYF.

Points on this clone: This same CDR3 is encoded by further DNA sequences in the sample. The chain uses TRBV19 and TRBJ1-1; D gene ambiguous. CDR1 and CDR2 (germline): LNHDA, SQIVND (reference sequence). Trimming cost V 5 bases and J 4 bases, with 2 bases left between them. The CDR3 consists of 10 residues. The CDR3 nucleotides are TGTGCCAGTAGTGGCACTGAAGCTTTCTTT. Its translation is CASSGTEAFF. Based on the CDR3 plus reference TRBV19 and TRBJ1-1, the full variable domain is DGGITQSPKYLFRKEGQNVTLSCEQNLNHDAMYWYRQDPGQGLRLIYYSQIVNDFQKGDIAEGYSVSREKKESFPLTVTSAQKNPTAFYLCASSGTEAFFGQGTRLTVV.

This rearrangement joins TRBV9 to TRBJ2-7; D not resolved. Germline values: CDR1 SGDLS, CDR2 YYNGEE. There are 15 residues in the CDR3. V lost 0 bases, J lost 1 base, and 11 bases lay in between. CDR3 DNA sequence: TGTGCCAGCAGCGTAGGTATTGGAGAGTCCTACGAGCAGTACTTC. Protein sequence: CASSVGIGESYEQYF.

The chain has TRBV11-2 and TRBJ2-2; tentative D call: TRBD1 (5 bases). Germline V CDR1 and CDR2: SGHAT, FQNNGV. This CDR3 spans 17 amino acids. The V gene lost 0 bases and the J gene lost 0 bases, with 11 bases spanning the gap. For the CDR3, the DNA is TGTGCCAGCAGCTTAGACCCGCAGGGTCCGAACACCGGGGAGCTGTTTTTT. Amino acids: CASSLDPQGPNTGELFF.

This rearrangement joins TRBV28 to TRBJ1-1; no reliable D call. V was clipped by 1 base and J by 5 bases, with 11 bases between them. The CDR3 totals 14 residues. Germline CDR1 and CDR2: MDHEN and SYDVKM. CDR3 in amino acids: CASSLLPGRTEAFF. CDR3 in DNA: TGTGCCAGCAGTTTATTGCCGGGAAGGACTGAAGCTTTCTTT. Supplemented by reference TRBV28 and TRBJ1-1, the full variable domain reads DVKVTQSSRYLVKRTGEKVFLECVQDMDHENMFWYRQDPGLGLRLIYFSYDVKMKEKGDIPEGYSVSREKKERFSLILESASTNQTSMYLCASSLLPGRTEAFFGQGTRLTVV.

This chain joins TRBV9 and TRBJ2-3; tentative D call: TRBD2 (6 bases). Germline V gene data show CDR1 as SGDLS and CDR2 as YYNGEE. Deletions cut 0 bases from V and 2 bases from J, with 10 bases between. This CDR3 has 15 residues. The CDR3 loop is CASSVDSGYTDTQYF. CDR3 nucleotide sequence: TGTGCCAGCAGCGTAGATAGCGGTTACACAGATACGCAGTATTTT.

This clone was observed once. The rearrangement links TRBV18 to TRBJ2-7; a weak D match, TRBD1 (5 bases). Trimming cost V 3 bases and J 2 bases, with 11 bases left between them. CDR1 is KGHSH, CDR2 LQKENI, per germline. CDR3 size: 14 residues. CDR3 DNA sequence: TGTGCCAGCTCACCGCAGGGTGGCGCCTACGAGCAGTACTTC. Encoded protein: CASSPQGGAYEQYF. Full variable domain (rest looked up from reference TRBV18 and TRBJ2-7): NAGVMQNPRHLVRRRGQEARLRCSPMKGHSHVYWYRQLPEEGLKFMVYLQKENIIDESGMPKERFSAEFPKEGPSILRIQQVVRGDSAAYFCASSPQGGAYEQYFGPGTRLTVT.

V gene TRBV3-1 (or the pseudogene TRBV3-2) combines with J gene TRBJ2-7; D gene ambiguous. Looked up from germline, CDR1 is LGHDT and CDR2 is YNNKEL (reference sequence). CDR3 length equals 8 residues. The chain's CDR3 is CDTREQYF. CDR3 nucleotide sequence: TGTGATACGCGAGAGCAGTACTTC.

The chain links TRBV27 to TRBJ2-7; TRBD2 is a possible D gene (6 bases). In germline, CDR1 is MNHEY, CDR2 SMNVEV (reference sequence). This CDR3 region has 14 residues. The ends were cut back, 5 bases at V and 3 bases at J, with 14 bases in the middle. The CDR3 DNA sequence: TGTGCCAGCAGTGAGACTAGTTCTCTCTACGAGCAGTACTTC. Translation gives CASSETSSLYEQYF.

The chain carries TRBV9 and TRBJ1-3; 9 bases are shared with TRBD1. Germline-derived CDR1 and CDR2 are SGDLS and YYNGEE. The CDR3 is 17 amino acids. Losses at the gene ends were 4 bases for V and 2 bases for J; bases not matched to a gene: 10. CDR3 protein: CASSLRSGTGTGNTIYF. In DNA, the CDR3 is TGTGCCAGCAGCTTACGATCCGGGACAGGGACTGGAAACACCATATATTTT.